This T cell receptor beta chain was sequenced for a study of blood T cell repertoires in COVID-19. On the study more broadly: The origin of the acute and convalescent COVID-19 samples was the United States, Italy and Spain. Nucleic acid was either cDNA or gDNA, and it came from T cells, B-cell-depleted T cells, or PBMCs.

The CDR3 loop spans 15 amino acids. Germline CDR1 is SGHKS and CDR2 is YYEKEE (reference sequence). Trimming cost V 0 bases and J 9 bases, with 18 bases left between them. Authors' analysis steps: Reference gene primer amplification gave nucleated cell count estimates. Generated by immunoSEQ multiplex PCR, the TCRdb table keeps only in-frame clones and is missing some. That table furnishes V, J and clone size, whereas the DNA furnished D and trimming. This table holds fewer than 250,000 clones, 88% found once. V and J are TRBV5-5 and TRBJ1-2; D perhaps matches TRBD1 (5 bases). The sample comprised peripheral blood. The source of this sequence is a woman in her forties who had recovered from COVID-19. CDR3 region: CASSLDGRDGSRYTF. The CDR3, as DNA: TGTGCCAGCAGCTTGGATGGTCGGGACGGGAGTCGCTACACCTTC.